The 30 T cell receptor beta chains below come from one sample, sequenced in a study of shared clonotypes between healthy human individuals. The method was immunoSEQ multiplex PCR; TCRdb's version includes in-frame clones alone and lacks a portion of them. Among some 500,000 clones listed, 60% to 80% were seen once. Sequenced input: PBMCs. The receptors originated from a woman in her 40s in good health. Some clones in this sample may be carry-over from other donors' samples.

Of note for this clone: A single base is all that separates this from a far larger clone, so a read error is likely. The J gene is TRBJ2-7, the V gene TRBV28; tentatively, D is TRBD1 or TRBD2 (5 bases each). CDR1 and CDR2 (germline): MDHEN, SYDVKM. The germline V and J ends were trimmed by 5 bases and 11 bases, with 19 bases remaining between them. The CDR3 is made up of 13 amino acids. The CDR3 region has the DNA TGTGCCAGCAGTCCCTCCCTGGGACCGGAGGAGTACTTC. Translating gives CASSPSLGPEEYF.

The V and J genes are TRBV20-1 and TRBJ2-1; no clear D. This CDR3 has 11 amino acids. Germline CDR1 reads DFQATT; CDR2 reads SNEGSKA (reference sequence). V shed 1 base and J shed 12 bases, with 10 bases lying between them. CDR3 sequence reads: CSARVSYGQFF. The DNA of the CDR3 is TGCAGTGCTAGAGTGAGTTATGGGCAGTTCTTC.

This clone appeared a single time. The CDR3 DNA follows: TGCGCCAGCAGTGGAGCGGGAGGGATGGATACGCAGTATTTT. This gives the protein CASSGAGGMDTQYF. The rearrangement uses TRBV5-1 and TRBJ2-3, with 10 bases identical to TRBD2. The CDR3 has 14 amino acids. Germline V gene sequence: CDR1 SGHRS, CDR2 YFSETQ. V lost 5 bases, J lost 6 bases, and 6 bases stayed unmatched.

This chain connects TRBV6-5 to TRBJ2-7; D is unresolved. This CDR3 region has 12 residues. The germline V gene encodes CDR1 MNHEY and CDR2 SVGAGI. V was pared by 4 bases and J by 2 bases, with 6 bases between. The CDR3 protein is CASSSSAYEQYF. Written as DNA, the CDR3 is TGTGCCAGCAGTTCGTCCGCCTACGAGCAGTACTTC.

Comment on this clone: An end of the junction does not agree with germline; a read error may underlie this. The CDR3 region is CASSPLSRDRVDF. CDR3 DNA: TGTGCCAGCAGCCCCCTCTCTCGAGACAGGGTTGATTTT. V and J are TRBV7-2 and TRBJ2-3, with 7 bases fitting TRBD1. Germline CDR1 SGHTA, CDR2 FQGNSA. The length of the CDR3 is 13 residues.

A word on this clone: Given a far larger clone just one base away, this is likely a sequencing read error. The chain's CDR3 is CASSPPAGNLYEQYF. The CDR3 DNA reads TGTGCCAGCAGCCCCCCTGCAGGGAACCTCTACGAGCAGTACTTC. The V and J genes are TRBV7-9 and TRBJ2-7; maybe TRBD1 (5 bases). V shed 5 bases and J shed 3 bases, with 17 bases lying between them. This CDR3 is built from 15 residues. Looked up from germline, CDR1 is SEHNR and CDR2 is FQNEAQ (reference sequence).

The chain employs TRBV29-1 and TRBJ2-5, with 9 bases fitting TRBD1. The CDR3 runs to 12 residues. Trimming cost V 7 bases and J 3 bases; bases outside gene matches: 3. From germline, CDR1 is SQVTM and CDR2 ANQGSEA. This CDR3 reads CSGRTGEETQYF. The CDR3 nucleotides read TGCAGCGGACGGACAGGGGAAGAGACCCAGTACTTC.

The CDR3 nucleotides are TGTGCCAGCAGCTTAACGGCGGAAGAGACCCAGTACTTC. It yields the protein CASSLTAEETQYF. The rearrangement links TRBV7-9 to TRBJ2-5; D unresolved. Germline CDR1 and CDR2: SEHNR and FQNEAQ (reference sequence). Trimming removed 2 bases at V and 3 bases at J, with 7 bases between. The CDR3 totals 13 residues.

This clone came up a few times. The rearrangement links TRBV2 to TRBJ2-1; TRBD2 matches 11 bases. Trimming took 6 bases from V and 9 from J; bases not matched to a gene: 7. Per germline, CDR1 SNHLY and CDR2 FYNNEI. This CDR3 spans 14 amino acids. The CDR3 loop reads CASRTSGTSLEQFF. The CDR3 coding sequence is TGTGCCAGCAGGACTAGCGGGACATCCCTTGAGCAGTTCTTC.

This chain uses TRBV30 with TRBJ2-7; 10 bases line up with TRBD1. Per germline, CDR1 GTSNPN and CDR2 SVGIG (reference sequence). The CDR3 runs to 15 residues. V dropped 4 bases and J dropped 1; count of bases not matched to a gene: 7. The CDR3 reads CAWTPRDRGSYEQYF. CDR3 DNA: TGTGCCTGGACTCCGCGGGACAGGGGATCCTACGAGCAGTACTTC.

A word on this clone: A much larger clone lies one base from this, so it may be a read error. The sample holds other DNA sequences that translate to the same CDR3. The chain couples TRBV15 to TRBJ2-7, with TRBD2 as a possible D gene (5 bases). V was shortened by 0 bases and J by 6 bases, with 18 bases between the two germline ends. Germline V gene data show CDR1 as LNHNV and CDR2 as YYDKDF (reference sequence). The CDR3 extends over 16 amino acids. CDR3 nucleotide sequence: TGTGCCACCAGCAGAGATCGAGGGCTAGAGGGCGCCGAGCAGTACTTC. Its protein product is CATSRDRGLEGAEQYF.

V is TRBV5-4 and J is TRBJ1-3; D is perhaps TRBD1 (5 bases). The V gene's germline CDR1 is SGHNT and CDR2 YYREEE (reference sequence). The ends were cut back, 4 bases at V and 2 bases at J, with 16 bases in the middle. The CDR3 sequence is 16 residues long. The CDR3 bases are TGTGCCAGCAGCCACCGAACAACAGGACCTGGAAACACCATATATTTT. This gives the protein CASSHRTTGPGNTIYF. The entire variable domain, with the rest obtained from reference TRBV5-4 and TRBJ1-3, is as follows: ETGVTQSPTHLIKTRGQQVTLRCSSQSGHNTVSWYQQALGQGPQFIFQYYREEENGRGNFPPRFSGLQFPNYSSELNVNALELDDSALYLCASSHRTTGPGNTIYFGEGSWLTVV.

The chain recombines TRBV30 with TRBJ1-2, with TRBD1 matching over 7 bases. V shed 7 bases, J shed 2 bases, and the junction held 4 bases outside the gene matches. CDR3 length equals 12 residues. Per the germline V gene, CDR1 is GTSNPN and CDR2 is SVGIG (reference sequence). CDR3 sequence reads: CASDRENYGYTF. In nucleotides, the CDR3 is TGTGCCTCTGACAGGGAGAACTATGGCTACACCTTC.

A remark on this clone: The sample holds other DNA sequences that translate to the same CDR3. The chain recombines TRBV28 with TRBJ2-3; no definite D call. V was shortened by 4 bases and J by 0 bases, with 5 bases between the two germline ends. CDR3 length equals 13 residues. Germline CDR1 and CDR2: MDHEN and SYDVKM. The chain's CDR3 is CASSSPSTDTQYF. The DNA for the CDR3 is TGTGCCAGCAGTTCCCCTAGCACAGATACGCAGTATTTT.

The rearrangement joins TRBV7-9 to TRBJ1-3; possibly TRBD1 for D (6 bases). Trimming stripped 3 bases from V and 1 base from J, with 13 bases between. The CDR3 covers 16 residues. CDR1 is SEHNR and CDR2 is FQNEAQ in the germline V gene (reference sequence). The CDR3 spells CASSFLGGLSGNTIYF. CDR3 nucleotide sequence: TGTGCCAGCAGCTTTTTAGGGGGGCTTTCTGGAAACACCATATATTTT.

About this clone itself: A far more abundant clone sits one base away, making this likely a read error. The chain joins TRBV30 to TRBJ1-4; tentatively, D is TRBD1 (5 bases). CDR3 length equals 15 residues. From germline, CDR1 is GTSNPN and CDR2 SVGIG (reference sequence). CDR3 sequence reads: CTWSVLRARGEKLFF. CDR3 nucleotide sequence: TGTACCTGGAGTGTACTCAGGGCGAGGGGCGAAAAACTGTTTTTT.

Concerning this clone itself: Other DNA sequences within the sample encode an identical CDR3. The genes are TRBV11-2 and TRBJ2-7; 16 bases align to TRBD2. J lost 6 bases, V lost 4 bases, and 6 bases had no gene match. Per the germline V gene, CDR1 is SGHAT and CDR2 is FQNNGV. There are 16 residues in the CDR3. DNA for the CDR3: TGTGCCAGCAGCTCACCGGGACTAGCGGGAGGGCTCGAGCAGTACTTC. Amino acid sequence: CASSSPGLAGGLEQYF. The full variable domain, rest sourced from reference TRBV11-2 and TRBJ2-7, is EAGVAQSPRYKIIEKRQSVAFWCNPISGHATLYWYQQILGQGPKLLIQFQNNGVVDDSQLPKDRFSAERLKGVDSTLKIQPAKLEDSAVYLCASSSPGLAGGLEQYFGPGTRLTVT.

The CDR3 loop is CASSPVGPYEQYF. DNA for the CDR3: TGTGCCAGCTCACCAGTCGGACCCTACGAGCAGTACTTC. The chain joins TRBV18 to TRBJ2-7; D is uncertain. V lost 2 bases and J 2 bases, leaving 7 bases between the germline ends. The CDR3 length is 13 residues. The germline V gene encodes CDR1 KGHSH and CDR2 LQKENI. Using reference TRBV18 and TRBJ2-7 for the parts outside the CDR3, the full variable domain is NAGVMQNPRHLVRRRGQEARLRCSPMKGHSHVYWYRQLPEEGLKFMVYLQKENIIDESGMPKERFSAEFPKEGPSILRIQQVVRGDSAAYFCASSPVGPYEQYFGPGTRLTVT.

With regard to this clone: With a far larger clone one base away, a read error is the likely cause. The V gene is TRBV29-1, the J gene TRBJ1-5, with 9 bases matching TRBD1. This CDR3 has 13 amino acids. V gave up 8 bases and J gave up 5 bases; unmatched junction bases: 7. Germline CDR1 SQVTM, CDR2 ANQGSEA. Here the CDR3 DNA reads TGCAGCATTGCGGACAGGGGCGATCAGCCCCAGCATTTT. Its protein is CSIADRGDQPQHF.

This clone was recorded a few times. The V gene is TRBV28, the J gene TRBJ2-7; the D is unclear. Germline CDR1 and CDR2: MDHEN and SYDVKM. CDR3 size: 12 residues. Trimming took off 5 bases at V and 4 bases at J, with 9 bases between the two ends. The CDR3 DNA reads as TGTGCCAGCAGTAGACTTGCTTACGAGCAGTACTTC. Its translation: CASSRLAYEQYF.

V is TRBV11-2 and J is TRBJ2-5, with D perhaps TRBD1 (6 bases). Trimming removed 5 bases at V and 2 bases at J, with 15 bases between. Germline CDR1 reads SGHAT; CDR2 reads FQNNGV. The CDR3 loop spans 15 amino acids. The CDR3 nucleotides read TGTGCCAGCAGCCTGAAGGGACACCAGCAAGAGACCCAGTACTTC. Translating gives CASSLKGHQQETQYF.

V is TRBV6-5 and J is TRBJ1-1; D is unresolved. Germline assignment: CDR1 MNHEY and CDR2 SVGAGI. Trimming cost V 0 bases and J 0 bases, with 8 bases left between them. The CDR3 has 15 residues. This CDR3 is CASSYSGAMNTEAFF. As DNA, the CDR3 is TGTGCCAGCAGTTACTCGGGAGCCATGAACACTGAAGCTTTCTTT.

This CDR3 reads CASSIGGGGYTF. The CDR3 nucleotides are TGTGCCAGTAGTATAGGGGGGGGCGGCTACACCTTC. V gene TRBV19 combines with J gene TRBJ1-2; weak D call: TRBD1 (6 bases). CDR1 is LNHDA, CDR2 SQIVND, per germline (reference sequence). Trimming took off 1 base at V and 8 bases at J, with 8 bases between the two ends. There are 12 residues in the CDR3.

The sample holds a few counts of this clone. The rearrangement uses TRBV7-3 and TRBJ1-1; unclear D gene. Trimming took 5 bases from V and 6 from J, leaving 13 bases between them. Germline CDR1 and CDR2: SGHTA and FQGTGA. CDR3 length: 13 amino acids. CDR3 residues: CASSPMRTAEAFF. The CDR3 DNA reads TGTGCCAGCAGCCCAATGCGCACAGCTGAAGCTTTCTTT. Full variable domain (missing parts from reference TRBV7-3 and TRBJ1-1): GAGVSQTPSNKVTEKGKYVELRCDPISGHTALYWYRQSLGQGPEFLIYFQGTGAADDSGLPNDRFFAVRPEGSVSTLKIQRTERGDSAVYLCASSPMRTAEAFFGQGTRLTVV.

The V call is TRBV5-4, the J call TRBJ1-3; D unresolved. Germline V gives CDR1 SGHNT, CDR2 YYREEE (reference sequence). V was pared by 4 bases and J by 4 bases, with 12 bases between. This CDR3 spans 14 amino acids. CDR3 sequence: CASSTSGLGNTIYF. CDR3 in DNA: TGTGCCAGCAGCACTTCGGGTCTAGGAAACACCATATATTTT. The complete variable domain, with remaining parts taken from reference TRBV5-4 and TRBJ1-3, reads ETGVTQSPTHLIKTRGQQVTLRCSSQSGHNTVSWYQQALGQGPQFIFQYYREEENGRGNFPPRFSGLQFPNYSSELNVNALELDDSALYLCASSTSGLGNTIYFGEGSWLTVV.

The gene calls are TRBV5-4 and TRBJ2-2; D call uncertain. CDR1 is SGHNT, CDR2 YYREEE, per germline (reference sequence). V was pared by 4 bases and J by 4 bases, with 14 bases between. This CDR3 has 15 residues. CDR3 DNA: TGTGCCAGCAGCCTCCGGGCCGTTGCCACCGGGGAGCTGTTTTTT. Its translation: CASSLRAVATGELFF.

V and J are TRBV7-8 and TRBJ1-5, with no clear D. The ends were cut back, 5 bases at V and 3 bases at J, with 14 bases in the middle. The CDR3 has 15 residues. CDR1 is SGHVS, CDR2 FQNEAQ, per germline. The CDR3 nucleotides read TGTGCCAGCAGCCTATCCGCCGGGAACAATCAGCCCCAGCATTTT. Residues: CASSLSAGNNQPQHF.

This chain joins TRBV4-1 and TRBJ2-5; 10 positions match TRBD2. The CDR3 has 17 amino acids. Germline V gene lookup returns CDR1 MGHRA and CDR2 YSYEKL. The ends lost 0 bases at V and 1 base at J; junction bases unmatched: 5. CDR3 in DNA: TGCGCCAGCAGCCAAGATGAGCTAGCGGGAGCCCAAGAGACCCAGTACTTC. Translation: CASSQDELAGAQETQYF.

The V gene is TRBV27, the J gene TRBJ1-2, with 10 bases that match TRBD1. This CDR3 comprises 16 residues. The germline V gene encodes CDR1 MNHEY and CDR2 SMNVEV (reference sequence). V lost 8 bases, J lost 5 bases, and 14 bases stayed unmatched. This CDR3 reads CASGSQTGGDGYGYTF. DNA for the CDR3: TGTGCCAGCGGGTCCCAGACAGGGGGCGACGGTTATGGCTACACCTTC.

This clone showed up just once. The gene calls are TRBV5-1 and TRBJ2-4; either TRBD1 or TRBD2 may supply D (5 bases each). The CDR3 covers 12 residues. V lost 4 bases and J 9 bases, leaving 11 bases between the germline ends. CDR1 is SGHRS, CDR2 YFSETQ, per germline. The CDR3 here is CASSPPGAIQYF. The CDR3 DNA sequence: TGCGCCAGCAGCCCGCCCGGGGCCATTCAGTACTTC.